This entry lists 25 T cell receptor beta chains sequenced from one sample in a study of radiation and T cells in renal cell carcinoma. Data came from immunoSEQ multiplex PCR; TCRdb stores just in-frame clones and leaves some out. This sample yields 100,000 to 150,000 clones, of which around 81% are seen a single time; 5.8% belongs to the top ten. Time point: blood 2 weeks post-SBRT. Treatment reported: 15 Gy SBRT to primary tumor, nephrectomy 4 weeks later. The sequencing used blood, collected from a patient whose treatment included radiotherapy and nephrectomy. The receptors here all came from a middle-aged man with renal cell carcinoma.

This clone came up a few times. The chain's CDR3 is CASSRGLAGGHNEQFF. The CDR3 DNA is TGTGCCAGCAGCCGGGGACTAGCGGGGGGCCACAATGAGCAGTTCTTC. This chain joins TRBV14 and TRBJ2-1; 15 bases line up with TRBD2. The CDR3 spans 16 residues. Germline CDR1 reads SGHDN; CDR2 reads FVKESK. V shed 4 bases, J shed 5 bases, and the junction held 3 bases outside the gene matches.

This chain joins TRBV2 and TRBJ1-5; D gene uncertain. Looked up from germline, CDR1 is SNHLY and CDR2 is FYNNEI. Between the trimmed V and J ends, which lost 5 bases and 0 bases, there was a span of 5 bases. The CDR3 contains 13 residues. CDR3 protein: CASSPFSNQPQHF. The CDR3 DNA reads as TGTGCCAGCAGTCCGTTTAGCAATCAGCCCCAGCATTTT.

V usage is TRBV19 and J usage is TRBJ1-6, with D tentatively TRBD1 (5 bases). This CDR3 is built from 16 residues. Trimming left V 2 bases short and J 2 bases short, with 10 bases between. Looked up from germline, CDR1 is LNHDA and CDR2 is SQIVND (reference sequence). CDR3 loop: CASSIRGMTYNSPLHF. In nucleotides, the CDR3 is TGTGCCAGTAGTATAAGGGGTATGACCTATAATTCACCCCTCCACTTT. The full variable domain, its missing parts supplied by reference TRBV19 and TRBJ1-6, is DGGITQSPKYLFRKEGQNVTLSCEQNLNHDAMYWYRQDPGQGLRLIYYSQIVNDFQKGDIAEGYSVSREKKESFPLTVTSAQKNPTAFYLCASSIRGMTYNSPLHFGNGTRLTVT.

This clone appeared many times. The CDR3 region has the DNA TGTGCCAGCAGCCCCTGGCGAGGTGAAAAACTGTTTTTT. Its protein product is CASSPWRGEKLFF. The chain joins TRBV6-1 to TRBJ1-4; D call uncertain. Trimming pared 6 bases from V and 7 bases from J, leaving 12 bases between. Per the germline V gene, CDR1 is MNHNS and CDR2 is SASEGT. The CDR3 has 13 residues.

This CDR3 reads CATLGVNTEAFF. CDR3 bases: TGTGCCACCCTAGGCGTGAACACTGAAGCTTTCTTT. This chain connects TRBV18 to TRBJ1-1; D is unclear. V dropped 10 bases and J dropped 0 bases, with 9 bases sitting between them. Germline assignment: CDR1 KGHSH and CDR2 LQKENI. The CDR3 extends over 12 amino acids. Variable domain in full (rest from reference TRBV18 and TRBJ1-1): NAGVMQNPRHLVRRRGQEARLRCSPMKGHSHVYWYRQLPEEGLKFMVYLQKENIIDESGMPKERFSAEFPKEGPSILRIQQVVRGDSAAYFCATLGVNTEAFFGQGTRLTVV.

The chain carries TRBV28 and TRBJ2-7; 7 positions agree with TRBD1. CDR3 size: 12 residues. The germline V gene encodes CDR1 MDHEN and CDR2 SYDVKM. V shed 6 bases and J 3 bases; nucleotides not matched to a gene: 2. CDR3 coding DNA: TGTGCCAGCAGCCGGGACAGCTACGAGCAGTACTTC. Amino acids: CASSRDSYEQYF.

This chain joins TRBV30 and TRBJ2-3; 13 bases match TRBD2. Germline V gene sequence: CDR1 GTSNPN, CDR2 SVGIG (reference sequence). V dropped 0 bases and J dropped 3; count of bases not matched to a gene: 3. The CDR3 covers 16 residues. The CDR3 here is CAWSVATSGGTDTQYF. As DNA, the CDR3 is TGTGCCTGGAGTGTAGCGACTAGCGGGGGGACAGATACGCAGTATTTT.

The rearrangement joins TRBV11-3 to TRBJ2-3, with 13 bases aligning to TRBD2. This CDR3 region has 16 residues. V lost 4 bases to trimming and J lost 2 bases; unmatched junction nucleotides: 3. CDR1 is SGHNT, CDR2 YENEEA, per germline. The CDR3 reads CASSSGTSGDTDTQYF. The CDR3 DNA follows: TGTGCCAGCAGCTCGGGGACTAGCGGGGACACAGATACGCAGTATTTT.

This chain uses TRBV7-2 with TRBJ2-1; D possibly uses TRBD1 or TRBD2 (5 bases each). CDR1 is SGHTA, CDR2 FQGNSA, per germline. Trimming took off 11 bases at V and 4 bases at J, with 15 bases between the two ends. CDR3 length equals 13 residues. The DNA of the CDR3 is TGTGCCCTGGGGTGGGGGAGTTACAATGAGCAGTTCTTC. This translates into CALGWGSYNEQFF.

The chain recombines TRBV5-4 with TRBJ2-3; 9 nucleotides agree with TRBD2. Trimming took 0 bases from V and 2 from J; bases not matched to a gene: 1. This CDR3 comprises 15 residues. Per germline, CDR1 SGHNT and CDR2 YYREEE (reference sequence). The CDR3 loop reads CASSLGLADTDTQYF. The CDR3 bases are TGTGCCAGCAGCTTGGGACTAGCGGACACAGATACGCAGTATTTT. Complete variable domain (other parts from reference TRBV5-4 and TRBJ2-3): ETGVTQSPTHLIKTRGQQVTLRCSSQSGHNTVSWYQQALGQGPQFIFQYYREEENGRGNFPPRFSGLQFPNYSSELNVNALELDDSALYLCASSLGLADTDTQYFGPGTRLTVL.

This chain connects TRBV19 to TRBJ2-7; 9 bases are shared with TRBD1. Trimming removed 5 bases from V and 7 bases from J; junction bases left unmatched: 18. This CDR3 contains 17 residues. The germline CDR1 and CDR2 sequences are LNHDA and SQIVND (reference sequence). CDR3 DNA: TGTGCCAGTAGTCCCTGGGCCGGGACAGGGAGTACGAAGGAGCAGTACTTC. Translation gives CASSPWAGTGSTKEQYF.

The chain has TRBV6-1 and TRBJ2-7; no clear D. CDR3 length: 12 amino acids. Trimming removed 2 bases at V and 2 bases at J, with 4 bases between. Germline assignment: CDR1 MNHNS and CDR2 SASEGT. The CDR3 is CASSETAYEQYF. DNA for the CDR3: TGTGCCAGCAGTGAAACAGCCTACGAGCAGTACTTC.

The rearrangement uses TRBV10-3 and TRBJ2-7; the D gene is possibly TRBD2 (6 bases). The CDR3 is 14 amino acids. V was cut by 0 bases and J by 3 bases, with 9 bases left in between. Germline values: CDR1 ENHRY, CDR2 SYGVKD. The DNA of the CDR3 is TGTGCCATCAGTGAGTCCAGGAGGGGCTACGAGCAGTACTTC. Protein product: CAISESRRGYEQYF.

The V call is TRBV7-2, the J call TRBJ1-5; D remains ambiguous. Germline CDR1 and CDR2: SGHTA and FQGNSA. CDR3 length: 15 amino acids. Trimming pared 5 bases from V and 8 bases from J, leaving 19 bases between. The CDR3 region is CASSATLTTGEPQHF. In DNA, the CDR3 is TGTGCCAGCAGCGCCACTTTGACGACCGGGGAGCCCCAGCATTTT.

The count of this clone is one. The chain links TRBV10-3 to TRBJ2-3; TRBD2 matches 14 bases. After removal of 4 bases from V and 4 bases from J, the junction contained 4 bases not matched to a gene. Germline V gene data show CDR1 as ENHRY and CDR2 as SYGVKD. This CDR3 region has 16 residues. The CDR3 loop is CAISGGLAGASDTQYF. In DNA form, the CDR3 reads TGTGCCATCAGTGGGGGACTAGCGGGAGCATCAGATACGCAGTATTTT.

This rearrangement joins TRBV7-9 to TRBJ1-2; a weak D match, TRBD1 (6 bases). CDR3 length: 15 residues. V was trimmed by 5 bases and J by 3 bases, leaving 16 bases between them. Germline-derived CDR1 and CDR2 are SEHNR and FQNEAQ (reference sequence). CDR3 sequence (DNA): TGTGCCAGCAGCGTGCGGGACGGGGGCGACTATGGCTACACCTTC. This codes for CASSVRDGGDYGYTF.

This chain uses TRBV5-1 with TRBJ2-1, with TRBD2 matching 7 bases. J lost 3 bases, V lost 5 bases, and 2 bases had no gene match. The CDR3 length is 13 residues. Germline V gene sequence: CDR1 SGHRS, CDR2 YFSETQ. This chain's CDR3 is CASRLASYNEQFF. The CDR3, as DNA: TGCGCCAGCAGACTAGCGAGCTACAATGAGCAGTTCTTC.

This chain uses TRBV4-1 with TRBJ2-1; D gene unclear. Trimming pared 3 bases from V and 3 bases from J, leaving 9 bases between. Germline CDR1 reads MGHRA; CDR2 reads YSYEKL. The CDR3 loop spans 14 amino acids. CDR3 bases: TGCGCCAGCAGCCATCTACGTATCTACAATGAGCAGTTCTTC. Encoded protein: CASSHLRIYNEQFF.

This chain links TRBV11-2 with TRBJ2-3; D is ambiguous. The CDR3 length is 14 residues. The germline V gene encodes CDR1 SGHAT and CDR2 FQNNGV. V was shortened by 3 bases and J by 4 bases, with 11 bases between the two germline ends. The CDR3 loop reads CASSFTLAPDTQYF. The CDR3 DNA sequence: TGTGCCAGCAGCTTCACTTTGGCCCCAGATACGCAGTATTTT.

This rearrangement joins TRBV4-2 to TRBJ2-3; 7 nucleotides line up with TRBD2. V trimming: 4 bases; J trimming: 2 bases; junction bases outside the gene matches: 9. Per the germline V gene, CDR1 is LGHNA and CDR2 is YNFKEQ. The CDR3 runs 16 residues. The CDR3 DNA follows: TGTGCCAGCAGCCCTTGGCAGGGAGGGTCCACAGATACGCAGTATTTT. Amino acid sequence: CASSPWQGGSTDTQYF.

The chain carries TRBV28 and TRBJ1-5, with TRBD1 as a possible D gene (5 bases). The CDR3 contains 15 residues. CDR1 and CDR2 (germline): MDHEN, SYDVKM. V lost 5 bases to trimming and J lost 6 bases, with 17 bases between them. The CDR3 protein is CASSKVRAGGQPQHF. For the CDR3, the DNA is TGTGCCAGCAGTAAAGTCCGGGCCGGGGGTCAGCCCCAGCATTTT.

The chain combines TRBV5-1 with TRBJ1-1; D gene uncertain. This CDR3 comprises 12 residues. Trimming removed 0 bases from V and 6 bases from J, with 6 bases in between. The germline V gene has CDR1 SGHRS and CDR2 YFSETQ. DNA of the CDR3: TGCGCCAGCAGCTTGGAAGGACCTGAAGCTTTCTTT. Protein: CASSLEGPEAFF.

This sequence joins TRBV4-1 and TRBJ2-7; TRBD1 agrees at 9 bases. CDR1 is MGHRA and CDR2 is YSYEKL in the germline V gene. The CDR3 runs to 15 residues. V lost 2 bases, J lost 1 base, and 3 bases stayed unmatched. CDR3 nucleotide sequence: TGCGCCAGCAGCCAACGACAGGGGGATTCCTACGAGCAGTACTTC. It specifies CASSQRQGDSYEQYF.

The J gene is TRBJ2-7, the V gene TRBV4-3; weak D call: TRBD1 (6 bases). The germline V and J ends were trimmed by 0 bases and 2 bases, with 11 bases remaining between them. The CDR3 sequence is 15 residues long. Germline V lookup: CDR1 LGHNA, CDR2 YSLEER. Here the CDR3 DNA reads TGCGCCAGCAGCCAAGATGTTCAGGGGCCCTACGAGCAGTACTTC. This sequence encodes CASSQDVQGPYEQYF.

The table lists this clone with a few counts. The chain couples TRBV29-1 to TRBJ2-2; no firm D call. V was shortened by 2 bases and J by 6 bases, with 4 bases between the two germline ends. Germline-derived CDR1 and CDR2 are SQVTM and ANQGSEA. This CDR3 comprises 11 residues. CDR3 region: CSVEMPGELFF. CDR3 in DNA: TGCAGCGTTGAAATGCCCGGGGAGCTGTTTTTT.